The 21 T cell receptor beta chains below come from one sample, sequenced in a study of T cells after yellow fever vaccination. One entry per CDR3 protein, called by TCRdb with MiXCR from the 5' RACE reads. The sample carries some 350,000 distinct CDR3 sequences, approximately 4% recorded once. This material consisted of PBMCs, taken 5 days after the yellow fever booster vaccination. Source of these receptors: a man between 18 and 35 years old who received the YFV17D yellow fever vaccine.

The chain carries TRBV7-2 and TRBJ2-5; TRBD2 aligns across 8 bases. CDR1 is SGHTA and CDR2 is FQGNSA in the germline V gene. This CDR3 comprises 14 residues. Germline trimming cut 7 bases from V and 5 bases from J; bases unmatched to any gene: 9. CDR3 sequence: CASMLMTSVETQYF. CDR3 DNA sequence: TGTGCCAGCATGCTAATGACTAGCGTGGAGACCCAGTACTTC.

The V call is TRBV6-1, the J call TRBJ2-5; 9 positions match TRBD1. Looked up from germline, CDR1 is MNHNS and CDR2 is SASEGT. This CDR3 region has 18 residues. With 10 bases clipped from V and 3 bases from J, the junction kept 21 bases outside the gene matches. This CDR3 is CATSGTGSFYVVEETQYF. CDR3 coding DNA: TGTGCCACCTCCGGGACAGGGTCATTTTATGTAGTGGAAGAGACCCAGTACTTC.

This clonotype came up a few times. The chain recombines TRBV3-1 with TRBJ1-6; TRBD1 is a possible D gene (5 bases). The CDR3 contains 12 residues. Germline V gene sequence: CDR1 LGHDT, CDR2 YNNKEL (reference sequence). The V end lost 0 bases, the J end lost 12 bases, and 6 bases lay between the germline ends. In DNA, the CDR3 is TGTGCCAGCAGCCAAGAGAGGGGACCCCTCCACTTT. Translating it yields CASSQERGPLHF.

The CDR3 bases are TGTGCCAGCAGCTTACCCGAGATTCGGCGTGAGCAGTTCTTC. Encoded protein: CASSLPEIRREQFF. V and J are TRBV7-2 and TRBJ2-1; D ambiguous. Per the germline V gene, CDR1 is SGHTA and CDR2 is FQGNSA. The CDR3 length is 14 residues. Trimming shortened V by 2 bases and J by 9 bases, and 14 bases separated the two germline ends.

In its sample, this clonotype was seen many times. The genes are TRBV7-9 and TRBJ1-1; no firm D call. Trimming took 6 bases from V and 4 from J, leaving 9 bases between them. This CDR3 is built from 12 residues. Germline CDR1 and CDR2: SEHNR and FQNEAQ (reference sequence). In nucleotides, the CDR3 is TGTGCCAGCAGTTATACCACCACTGAAGCTTTCTTT. Amino acid sequence: CASSYTTTEAFF.

This clonotype appeared a few times. The genes are TRBV18 and TRBJ1-4, with 7 positions matching TRBD1. The junction had 15 bases not matched to a gene; V was cut back by 3 bases and J by 14 bases. The germline V gene has CDR1 KGHSH and CDR2 LQKENI. The CDR3 covers 15 residues. The chain's CDR3 is CASSPGDSSMKSLFF. CDR3 nucleotide sequence: TGTGCCAGCTCACCGGGGGACAGCTCAATGAAAAGTCTGTTTTTT.

The rearrangement uses TRBV20-1 and TRBJ1-1; 9 nucleotides align to TRBD1. Germline CDR1 is DFQATT and CDR2 is SNEGSKA (reference sequence). The CDR3 is 16 amino acids. V gave up 0 bases and J gave up 8 bases; unmatched junction bases: 13. The CDR3 protein is CSARDPNRGLKAEAFF. The DNA for the CDR3 is TGCAGTGCTAGAGATCCGAACAGGGGGCTCAAGGCCGAAGCTTTCTTT.

This clonotype came up a few times. The chain recombines TRBV30 with TRBJ1-5; D call uncertain. V shed 3 bases and J shed 0 bases, with 6 bases lying between them. In germline, CDR1 is GTSNPN, CDR2 SVGIG (reference sequence). The CDR3 consists of 13 residues. The CDR3, as DNA: TGTGCCTGGAGGAGCAGTAGCAATCAGCCCCAGCATTTT. Amino acid sequence: CAWRSSSNQPQHF.

This clonotype was counted at least ten times. The J gene is TRBJ1-4, the V gene TRBV18; D might be TRBD1 (5 bases). Trimming left V 3 bases short and J 5 bases short, with 13 bases between. This CDR3 is built from 15 residues. Germline CDR1 KGHSH, CDR2 LQKENI. DNA of the CDR3: TGTGCCAGCTCACCTAGACAGCTCCGGAATGAAAAACTGTTTTTT. Translated, it gives CASSPRQLRNEKLFF.

This clonotype has more than one count but fewer than ten. The genes are TRBV12-3 or TRBV12-4 and TRBJ2-7, with D possibly TRBD1 on 5 matching bases. The CDR3 is 14 amino acids. V was clipped by 6 bases and J by 2 bases, with 14 bases between them. The CDR3 nucleotides are TGTGCCAGCAGAATATCAGGGCAGCCCTACGAGCAGTACTTC. Translation gives CASRISGQPYEQYF.

The chain couples TRBV7-2 to TRBJ2-3; D is ambiguous. Trimming left V 4 bases short and J 2 bases short, with 19 bases between. The germline gives CDR1 SGHTA, CDR2 FQGNSA. The CDR3 covers 17 residues. CDR3 protein: CASSSHLPDGATDTQYF. The CDR3 region has the DNA TGTGCCAGCAGCTCCCACCTCCCGGACGGAGCCACAGATACGCAGTATTTT. The full variable domain, in which reference TRBV7-2 and TRBJ2-3 provide the parts outside the CDR3, is GAGVSQSPSNKVTEKGKDVELRCDPISGHTALYWYRQSLGQGLEFLIYFQGNSAPDKSGLPSDRFSAERTGGSVSTLTIQRTQQEDSAVYLCASSSHLPDGATDTQYFGPGTRLTVL.

The V and J genes are TRBV6-5 and TRBJ1-2, with unresolved D. V lost 5 bases, J lost 6 bases, and 13 bases lay in between. Germline V gene data show CDR1 as MNHEY and CDR2 as SVGAGI. CDR3 length: 13 residues. The CDR3 loop is CASSLFQNHGYTF. CDR3 sequence (DNA): TGTGCCAGCAGTCTCTTCCAGAACCATGGCTACACCTTC.

This clonotype was counted at least ten times. The J gene is TRBJ2-5, the V gene TRBV20-1; TRBD2 aligns across 11 bases. CDR1 is DFQATT and CDR2 is SNEGSKA in the germline V gene (reference sequence). J was trimmed by 1 base and V by 5 bases; bases with no gene match: 3. This CDR3 is built from 14 residues. CDR3 in DNA: TGCAGTGCTCGAACTAGCGGGGGCCAAGAGACCCAGTACTTC. Its protein is CSARTSGGQETQYF.

This rearrangement joins TRBV9 to TRBJ1-3, with D unclear. CDR1 and CDR2 from the germline V gene are SGDLS and YYNGEE. The CDR3 runs to 17 residues. The V end lost 4 bases, the J end lost 4 bases, and 21 bases lay between the germline ends. CDR3 sequence reads: CASSSLGSGGFGNTIYF. In nucleotides, the CDR3 is TGTGCCAGCAGCTCCCTAGGGTCGGGAGGATTCGGAAACACCATATATTTT. The entire variable domain, with the rest obtained from reference TRBV9 and TRBJ1-3, is as follows: DSGVTQTPKHLITATGQRVTLRCSPRSGDLSVYWYQQSLDQGLQFLIQYYNGEERAKGNILERFSAQQFPDLHSELNLSSLELGDSALYFCASSSLGSGGFGNTIYFGEGSWLTVV.

CDR3: CASSYNGGNTEAFF. The CDR3 region has the DNA TGTGCCAGCAGTTATAACGGGGGTAACACTGAAGCTTTCTTT. The chain uses TRBV6-5 and TRBJ1-1; possible D gene TRBD1, 5 bases. The CDR3 is 14 amino acids. The germline V gene encodes CDR1 MNHEY and CDR2 SVGAGI. Trimming removed 3 bases from V and 2 bases from J, with 10 bases in between.

The genes are TRBV7-9 and TRBJ2-7; unclear D gene. V was pared by 1 base and J by 0 bases, with 13 bases between. CDR1 and CDR2 from the germline V gene are SEHNR and FQNEAQ (reference sequence). CDR3 size: 16 residues. The CDR3 region has the DNA TGTGCCAGCAGCTTAGAAACGGTTAGGATCTCCTACGAGCAGTACTTC. This sequence encodes CASSLETVRISYEQYF.

This clonotype was counted only a few times. V usage is TRBV5-4 and J usage is TRBJ2-3, with TRBD2 matching over 9 bases. V gave up 7 bases and J gave up 3 bases; unmatched junction bases: 6. There are 14 residues in the CDR3. Germline lookup yields CDR1 SGHNT and CDR2 YYREEE (reference sequence). DNA for the CDR3: TGTGCCAGCGCCGGGCTAGCGGGGACAGATACGCAGTATTTT. Encoded protein: CASAGLAGTDTQYF.

At least ten counts were recorded for this clonotype. J is TRBJ1-1 and V is TRBV4-3, with D tentatively TRBD1 (5 bases). This CDR3 comprises 15 residues. Deletions cut 6 bases from V and 2 bases from J, with 16 bases between. Germline CDR1 is LGHNA and CDR2 is YSLEER. The CDR3 sequence: CASRGKRQSNTEAFF. The DNA for the CDR3 is TGCGCCAGCAGGGGCAAACGACAGTCCAACACTGAAGCTTTCTTT.

This clonotype was detected a few times. V is TRBV20-1 and J is TRBJ2-5; 8 nucleotides agree with TRBD1. Germline trimming cut 6 bases from V and 1 base from J; bases unmatched to any gene: 19. CDR1 is DFQATT and CDR2 is SNEGSKA in the germline V gene (reference sequence). The CDR3 consists of 18 residues. In DNA, the CDR3 is TGCAGTGCCAGCGGACAGGGCCATTCTTTTACAACCCAAGAGACCCAGTACTTC. It codes for CSASGQGHSFTTQETQYF.

This clonotype was detected ten times or more. The rearrangement uses TRBV12-3 or TRBV12-4 and TRBJ1-2, with D possibly TRBD1 on 5 matching bases. The CDR3 totals 13 residues. Trimming stripped 3 bases from V and 8 bases from J, with 13 bases between. The CDR3 reads CASSLQGALGYTF. CDR3 DNA sequence: TGTGCCAGCAGTTTGCAAGGGGCCCTGGGCTACACCTTC.

The V call is TRBV20-1, the J call TRBJ2-5; 8 bases agree with TRBD1. Trimming cost V 0 bases and J 4 bases; bases outside gene matches: 1. The CDR3 totals 13 residues. Germline CDR1 and CDR2: DFQATT and SNEGSKA (reference sequence). The CDR3 region has the DNA TGCAGTGCTAGAGACAGGGGGCTAGAGACCCAGTACTTC. It encodes CSARDRGLETQYF.